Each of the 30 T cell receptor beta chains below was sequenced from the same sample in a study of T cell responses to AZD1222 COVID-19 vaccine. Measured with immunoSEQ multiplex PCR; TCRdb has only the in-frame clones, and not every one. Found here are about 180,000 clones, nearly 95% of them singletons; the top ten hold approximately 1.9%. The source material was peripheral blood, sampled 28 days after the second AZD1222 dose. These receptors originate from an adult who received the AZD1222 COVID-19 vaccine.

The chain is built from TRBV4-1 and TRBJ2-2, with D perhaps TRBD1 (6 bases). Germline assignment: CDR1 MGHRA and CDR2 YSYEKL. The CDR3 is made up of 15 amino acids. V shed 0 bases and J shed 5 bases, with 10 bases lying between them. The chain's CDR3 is CASSQDRGMTGELFF. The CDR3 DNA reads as TGCGCCAGCAGCCAAGATAGGGGGATGACCGGGGAGCTGTTTTTT.

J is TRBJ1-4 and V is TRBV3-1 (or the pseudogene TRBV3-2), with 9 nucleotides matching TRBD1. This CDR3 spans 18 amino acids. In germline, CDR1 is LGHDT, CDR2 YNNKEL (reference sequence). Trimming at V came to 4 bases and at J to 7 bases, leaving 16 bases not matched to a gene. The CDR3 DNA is TGTGCCAGCAGCCCTCGAGGGGGACAGGGAGGGATGGCTGAAAAACTGTTTTTT. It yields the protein CASSPRGGQGGMAEKLFF.

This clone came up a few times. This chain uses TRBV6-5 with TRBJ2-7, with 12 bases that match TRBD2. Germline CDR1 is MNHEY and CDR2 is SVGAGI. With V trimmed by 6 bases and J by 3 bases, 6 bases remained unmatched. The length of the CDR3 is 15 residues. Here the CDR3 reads CASRRPTSGGYEQYF. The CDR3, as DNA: TGTGCCAGCAGGAGACCGACTAGCGGGGGCTACGAGCAGTACTTC.

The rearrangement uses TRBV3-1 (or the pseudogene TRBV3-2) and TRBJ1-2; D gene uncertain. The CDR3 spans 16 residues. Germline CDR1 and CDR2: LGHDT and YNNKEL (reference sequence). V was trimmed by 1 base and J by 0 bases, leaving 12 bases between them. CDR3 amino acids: CASSQVGPGSNYGYTF. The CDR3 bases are TGTGCCAGCAGCCAAGTAGGTCCAGGATCTAACTATGGCTACACCTTC.

The chain's CDR3 is CASSSLVRDNEQFF. Written as DNA, the CDR3 is TGTGCCAGCAGCTCCCTCGTTAGGGACAATGAGCAGTTCTTC. The chain combines TRBV7-2 with TRBJ2-1; D is unresolved. Germline loops: CDR1 SGHTA, CDR2 FQGNSA. This CDR3 is 14 amino acids long. With 4 bases removed from V and 5 bases from J, the gap between germline ends came to 12 bases. Together with reference TRBV7-2 and TRBJ2-1, the CDR3 gives the full variable domain: GAGVSQSPSNKVTEKGKDVELRCDPISGHTALYWYRQSLGQGLEFLIYFQGNSAPDKSGLPSDRFSAERTGGSVSTLTIQRTQQEDSAVYLCASSSLVRDNEQFFGPGTRLTVL.

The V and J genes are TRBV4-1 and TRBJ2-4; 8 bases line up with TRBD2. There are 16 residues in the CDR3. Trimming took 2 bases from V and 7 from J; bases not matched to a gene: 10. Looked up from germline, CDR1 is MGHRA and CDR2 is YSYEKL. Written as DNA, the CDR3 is TGCGCCAGCAGCCAAAACCTCAGCGGGAGACGGAACATTCAGTACTTC. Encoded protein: CASSQNLSGRRNIQYF.

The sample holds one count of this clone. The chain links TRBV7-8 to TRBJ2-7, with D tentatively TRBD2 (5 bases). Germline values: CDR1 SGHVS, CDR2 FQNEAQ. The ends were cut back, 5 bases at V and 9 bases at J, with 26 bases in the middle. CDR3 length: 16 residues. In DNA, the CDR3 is TGTGCCAGCAGCCTATATCGGGAAAGAGAATTACGATGGCAGTACTTC. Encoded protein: CASSLYRERELRWQYF.

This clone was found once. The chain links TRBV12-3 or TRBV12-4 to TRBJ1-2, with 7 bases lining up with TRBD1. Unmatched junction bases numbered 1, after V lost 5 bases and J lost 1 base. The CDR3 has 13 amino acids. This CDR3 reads CASSRQGNYGYTF. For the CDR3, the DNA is TGTGCCAGCAGTCGACAGGGTAACTATGGCTACACCTTC.

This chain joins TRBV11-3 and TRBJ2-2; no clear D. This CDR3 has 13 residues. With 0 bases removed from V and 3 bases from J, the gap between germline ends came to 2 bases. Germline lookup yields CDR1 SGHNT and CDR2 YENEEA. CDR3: CASSLDDTGELFF. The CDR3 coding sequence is TGTGCCAGCAGCTTAGACGACACCGGGGAGCTGTTTTTT. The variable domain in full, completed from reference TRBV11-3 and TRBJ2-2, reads EAGVVQSPRYKIIEKKQPVAFWCNPISGHNTLYWYLQNLGQGPELLIRYENEEAVDDSQLPKDRFSAERLKGVDSTLKIQPAELGDSAVYLCASSLDDTGELFFGEGSRLTVL.

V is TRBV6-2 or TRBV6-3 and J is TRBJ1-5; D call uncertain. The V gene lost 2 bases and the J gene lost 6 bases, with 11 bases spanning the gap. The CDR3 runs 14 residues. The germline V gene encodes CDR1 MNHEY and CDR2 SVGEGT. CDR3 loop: CASSYGVGVQPQHF. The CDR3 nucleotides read TGTGCCAGCAGTTACGGGGTCGGGGTTCAGCCCCAGCATTTT.

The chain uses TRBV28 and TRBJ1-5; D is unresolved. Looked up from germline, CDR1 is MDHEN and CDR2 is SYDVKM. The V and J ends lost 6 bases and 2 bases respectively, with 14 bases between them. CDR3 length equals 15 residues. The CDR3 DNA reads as TGTGCCAGCAGGGCGAATTTCTTCGGCAATCAGCCCCAGCATTTT. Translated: CASRANFFGNQPQHF.

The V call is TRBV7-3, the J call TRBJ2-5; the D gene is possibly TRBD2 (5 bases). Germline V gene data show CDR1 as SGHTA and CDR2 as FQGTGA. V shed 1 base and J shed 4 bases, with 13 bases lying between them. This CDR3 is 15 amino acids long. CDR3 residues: CASSLNGGPGETQYF. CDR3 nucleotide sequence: TGTGCCAGCAGCTTAAACGGCGGGCCGGGAGAGACCCAGTACTTC.

CDR3 DNA sequence: TGTGCCAGCAGCTTAGAGATTAGCTCCTATAATTCACCCCTCCACTTT. Residues: CASSLEISSYNSPLHF. This chain links TRBV7-2 with TRBJ1-6; D unclear. The V gene's germline CDR1 is SGHTA and CDR2 FQGNSA. V was trimmed by 1 base and J by 0 bases, leaving 7 bases between them. There are 16 residues in the CDR3.

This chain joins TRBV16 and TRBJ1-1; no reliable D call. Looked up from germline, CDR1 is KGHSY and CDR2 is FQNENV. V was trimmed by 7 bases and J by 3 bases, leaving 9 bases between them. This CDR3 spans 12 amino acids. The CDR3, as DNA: TGTGCCAGCATTGCCCTCGACACTGAAGCTTTCTTT. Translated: CASIALDTEAFF.

CDR3: CASSPHKGSGEKLFF. Here the CDR3 DNA reads TGTGCCAGTAGTCCCCATAAGGGCTCTGGGGAAAAACTGTTTTTT. The chain has TRBV19 and TRBJ1-4; unclear D gene. Germline lookup yields CDR1 LNHDA and CDR2 SQIVND (reference sequence). The CDR3 runs 15 residues. V shed 5 bases and J shed 8 bases, with 18 bases lying between them. Combining the CDR3 with reference TRBV19 and TRBJ1-4 gives the whole variable domain DGGITQSPKYLFRKEGQNVTLSCEQNLNHDAMYWYRQDPGQGLRLIYYSQIVNDFQKGDIAEGYSVSREKKESFPLTVTSAQKNPTAFYLCASSPHKGSGEKLFFGSGTQLSVL.

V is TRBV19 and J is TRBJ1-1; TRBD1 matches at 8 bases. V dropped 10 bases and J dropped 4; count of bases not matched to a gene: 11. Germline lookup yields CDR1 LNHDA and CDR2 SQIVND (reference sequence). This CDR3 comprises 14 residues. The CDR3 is CATVGAGGRTEAFF. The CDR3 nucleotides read TGTGCCACCGTGGGGGCAGGGGGCCGCACTGAAGCTTTCTTT.

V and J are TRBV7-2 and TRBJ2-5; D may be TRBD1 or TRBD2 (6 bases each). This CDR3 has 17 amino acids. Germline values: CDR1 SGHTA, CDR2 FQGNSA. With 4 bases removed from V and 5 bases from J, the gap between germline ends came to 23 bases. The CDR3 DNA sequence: TGTGCCAGCAGCTCACCGGGAATGGGGGGCGCGAGGGAGACCCAGTACTTC. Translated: CASSSPGMGGARETQYF.

The CDR3 bases are TGTGCCAGCAGTCAAAACCCCCGAATTAGCGGGCGCATCTACAATGAGCAGTTCTTC. Translating gives CASSQNPRISGRIYNEQFF. This chain connects TRBV6-2 or TRBV6-3 to TRBJ2-1, with 7 positions matching TRBD2. Germline values: CDR1 MNHEY, CDR2 SVGEGT. The CDR3 sequence is 19 residues long. After removal of 5 bases from V and 3 bases from J, the junction contained 19 bases not matched to a gene.

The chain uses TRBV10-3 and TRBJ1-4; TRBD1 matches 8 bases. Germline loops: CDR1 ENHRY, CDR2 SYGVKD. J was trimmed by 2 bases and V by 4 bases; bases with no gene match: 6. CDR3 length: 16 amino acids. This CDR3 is CAISVSRGPTNEKLFF. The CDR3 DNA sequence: TGTGCCATCAGTGTTTCCAGGGGGCCCACTAATGAAAAACTGTTTTTT.

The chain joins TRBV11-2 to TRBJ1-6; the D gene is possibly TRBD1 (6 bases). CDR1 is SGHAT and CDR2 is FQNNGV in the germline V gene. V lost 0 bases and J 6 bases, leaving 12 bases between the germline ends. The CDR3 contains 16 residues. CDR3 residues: CASSLEGGRGNSPLHF. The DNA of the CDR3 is TGTGCCAGCAGCTTAGAAGGAGGCAGGGGTAATTCACCCCTCCACTTT.

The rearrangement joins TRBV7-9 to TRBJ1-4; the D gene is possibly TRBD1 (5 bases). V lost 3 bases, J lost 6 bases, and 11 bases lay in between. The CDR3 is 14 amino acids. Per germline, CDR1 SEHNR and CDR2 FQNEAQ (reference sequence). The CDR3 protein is CASSLTGGDEKLFF. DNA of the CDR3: TGTGCCAGCAGCTTGACCGGGGGTGATGAAAAACTGTTTTTT.

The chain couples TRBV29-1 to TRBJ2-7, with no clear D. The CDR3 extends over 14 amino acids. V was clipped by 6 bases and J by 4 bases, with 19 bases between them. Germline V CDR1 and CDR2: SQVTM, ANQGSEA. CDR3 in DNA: TGCAGCGTGCGTCGTTTGGGCGGTGTTTACGAGCAGTACTTC. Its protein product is CSVRRLGGVYEQYF.

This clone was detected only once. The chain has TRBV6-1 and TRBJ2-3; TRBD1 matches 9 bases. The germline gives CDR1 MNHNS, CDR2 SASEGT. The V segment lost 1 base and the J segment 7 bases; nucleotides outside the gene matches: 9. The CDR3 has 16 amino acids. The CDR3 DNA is TGTGCCAGCAGTGAAGGGCGGGACAGGGTCTCTTATACGCAGTATTTT. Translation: CASSEGRDRVSYTQYF.

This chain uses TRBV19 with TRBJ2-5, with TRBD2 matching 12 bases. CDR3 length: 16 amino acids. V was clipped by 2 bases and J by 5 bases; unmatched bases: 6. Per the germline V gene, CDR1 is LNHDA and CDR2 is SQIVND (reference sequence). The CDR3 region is CASSISSGGALETQYF. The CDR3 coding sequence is TGTGCCAGTAGTATATCTAGCGGGGGGGCCCTGGAGACCCAGTACTTC.

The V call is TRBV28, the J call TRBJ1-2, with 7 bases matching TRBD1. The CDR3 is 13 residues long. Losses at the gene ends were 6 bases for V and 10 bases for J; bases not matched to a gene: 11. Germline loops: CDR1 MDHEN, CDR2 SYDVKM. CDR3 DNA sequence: TGTGCCAGCAGACCGAGACCGGGACAGCACTACACCTTC. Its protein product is CASRPRPGQHYTF.

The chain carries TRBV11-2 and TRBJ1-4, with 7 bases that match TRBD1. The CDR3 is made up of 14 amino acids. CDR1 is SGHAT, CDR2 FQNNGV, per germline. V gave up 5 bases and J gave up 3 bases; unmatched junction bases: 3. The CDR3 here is CASSPDRSNEKLFF. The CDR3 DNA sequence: TGTGCCAGCAGCCCGGACAGGTCTAATGAAAAACTGTTTTTT.

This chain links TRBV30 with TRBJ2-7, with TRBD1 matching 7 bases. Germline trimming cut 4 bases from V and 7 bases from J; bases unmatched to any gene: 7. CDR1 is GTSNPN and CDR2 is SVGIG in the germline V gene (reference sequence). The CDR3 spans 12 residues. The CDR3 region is CAWKSTGNEQYF. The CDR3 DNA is TGTGCCTGGAAGTCGACAGGGAATGAGCAGTACTTC.

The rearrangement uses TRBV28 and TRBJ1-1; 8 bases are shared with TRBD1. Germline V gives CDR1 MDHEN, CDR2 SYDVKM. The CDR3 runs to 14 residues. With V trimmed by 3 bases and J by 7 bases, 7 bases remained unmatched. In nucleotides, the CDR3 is TGTGCCAGCAGTTTTGGGGGACAGGCTTTTGAAGCTTTCTTT. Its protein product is CASSFGGQAFEAFF.

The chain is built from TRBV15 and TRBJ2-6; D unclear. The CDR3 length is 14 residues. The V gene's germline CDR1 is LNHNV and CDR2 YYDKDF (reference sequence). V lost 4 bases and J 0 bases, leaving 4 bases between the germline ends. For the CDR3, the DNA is TGTGCCACCAGCACCATCTCTGGGGCCAACGTCCTGACTTTC. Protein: CATSTISGANVLTF.

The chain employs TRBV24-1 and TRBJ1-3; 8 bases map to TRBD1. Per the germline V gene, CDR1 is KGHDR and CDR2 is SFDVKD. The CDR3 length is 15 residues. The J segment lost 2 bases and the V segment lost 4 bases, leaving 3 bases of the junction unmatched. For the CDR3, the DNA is TGTGCCACCAGTGACGGACAGGGAACTGGAAACACCATATATTTT. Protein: CATSDGQGTGNTIYF.